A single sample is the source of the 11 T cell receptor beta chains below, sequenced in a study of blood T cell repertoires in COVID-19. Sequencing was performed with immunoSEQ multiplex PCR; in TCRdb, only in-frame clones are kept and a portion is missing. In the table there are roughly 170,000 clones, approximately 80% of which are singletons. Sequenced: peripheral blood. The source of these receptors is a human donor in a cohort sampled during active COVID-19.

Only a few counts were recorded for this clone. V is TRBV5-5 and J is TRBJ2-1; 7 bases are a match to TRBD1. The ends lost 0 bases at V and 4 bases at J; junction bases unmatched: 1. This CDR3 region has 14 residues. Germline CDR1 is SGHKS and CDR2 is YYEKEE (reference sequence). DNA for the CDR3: TGTGCCAGCAGCTTGGGGACAGGATACAATGAGCAGTTCTTC. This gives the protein CASSLGTGYNEQFF.

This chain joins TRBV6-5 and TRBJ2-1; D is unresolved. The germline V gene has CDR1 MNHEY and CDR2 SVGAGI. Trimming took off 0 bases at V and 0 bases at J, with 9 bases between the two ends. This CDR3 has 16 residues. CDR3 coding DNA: TGTGCCAGCAGTTACTCCCCTGATAGCTCCTACAATGAGCAGTTCTTC. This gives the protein CASSYSPDSSYNEQFF.

This CDR3 is CASSPLGAQETQYF. In nucleotides, the CDR3 is TGCGCCAGCAGCCCCCTAGGAGCACAAGAGACCCAGTACTTC. The rearrangement joins TRBV5-1 to TRBJ2-5; D call uncertain. The CDR3 is 14 amino acids. The germline CDR1 and CDR2 sequences are SGHRS and YFSETQ. Trimming took 4 bases from V and 2 from J, leaving 12 bases between them.

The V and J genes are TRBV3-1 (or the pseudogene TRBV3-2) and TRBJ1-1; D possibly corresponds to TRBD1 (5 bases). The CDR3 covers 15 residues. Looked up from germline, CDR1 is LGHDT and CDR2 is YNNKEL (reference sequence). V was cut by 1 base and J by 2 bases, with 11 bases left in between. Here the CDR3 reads CASSQVGGANTEAFF. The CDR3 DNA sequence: TGTGCCAGCAGCCAAGTGGGGGGAGCCAACACTGAAGCTTTCTTT.

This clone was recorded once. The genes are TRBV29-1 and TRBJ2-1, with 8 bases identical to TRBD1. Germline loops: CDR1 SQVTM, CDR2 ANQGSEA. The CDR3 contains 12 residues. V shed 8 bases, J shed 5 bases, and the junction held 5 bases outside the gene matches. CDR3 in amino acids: CSPGTGNNEQFF. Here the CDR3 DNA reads TGCAGCCCAGGGACAGGAAACAATGAGCAGTTCTTC.

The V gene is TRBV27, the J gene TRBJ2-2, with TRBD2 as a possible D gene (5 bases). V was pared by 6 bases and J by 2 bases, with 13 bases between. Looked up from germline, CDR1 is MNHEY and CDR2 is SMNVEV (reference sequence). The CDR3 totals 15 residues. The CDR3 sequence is CASRFSDSNTGELFF. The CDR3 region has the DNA TGTGCCAGCAGATTCTCGGACTCCAACACCGGGGAGCTGTTTTTT.

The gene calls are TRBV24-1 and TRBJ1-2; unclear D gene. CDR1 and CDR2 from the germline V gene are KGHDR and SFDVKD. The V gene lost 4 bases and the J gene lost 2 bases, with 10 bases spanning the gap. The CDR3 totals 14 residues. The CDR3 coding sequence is TGTGCCACCAGTGAAGCTACACAGAACTATGGCTACACCTTC. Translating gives CATSEATQNYGYTF.

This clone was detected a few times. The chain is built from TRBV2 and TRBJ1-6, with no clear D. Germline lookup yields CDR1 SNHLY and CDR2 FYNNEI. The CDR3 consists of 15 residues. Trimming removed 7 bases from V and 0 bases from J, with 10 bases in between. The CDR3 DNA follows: TGTGCCAGCAAAAGGGAGAGCTCCTATAATTCACCCCTCCACTTT. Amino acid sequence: CASKRESSYNSPLHF.

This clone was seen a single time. CDR3 nucleotides: TGTGCCAGCAGATCTTTCAATGAGCAGTTCTTC. It specifies CASRSFNEQFF. The chain employs TRBV12-3 or TRBV12-4 and TRBJ2-1; D is unclear. There are 11 residues in the CDR3. The V end lost 6 bases, the J end lost 6 bases, and 6 bases lay between the germline ends.

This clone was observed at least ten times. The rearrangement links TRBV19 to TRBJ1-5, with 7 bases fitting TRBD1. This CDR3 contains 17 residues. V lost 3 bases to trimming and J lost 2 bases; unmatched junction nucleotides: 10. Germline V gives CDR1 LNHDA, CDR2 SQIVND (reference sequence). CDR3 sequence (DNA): TGTGCCAGTAGTATCGGCCGACAGGGAAGAGGCAATCAGCCCCAGCATTTT. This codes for CASSIGRQGRGNQPQHF.

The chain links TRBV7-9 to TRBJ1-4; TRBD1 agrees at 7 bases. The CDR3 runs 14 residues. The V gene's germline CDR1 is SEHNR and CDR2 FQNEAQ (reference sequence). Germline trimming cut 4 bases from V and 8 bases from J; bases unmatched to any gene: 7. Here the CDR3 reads CASSYPNRGEKLFF. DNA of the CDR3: TGTGCCAGCAGCTACCCGAACAGGGGAGAAAAACTGTTTTTT.